These 9 T cell receptor beta chains came from one sample sequenced in a study of shared clonotypes between healthy human individuals. Positive CCR7 selection of CD45RO-negative cells yielded the naive CD8 cells, and terminally differentiated effector memory CD45RA+ cells were excluded. Some clones are missing from TCRdb's copy, which holds only in-frame ones; the method was immunoSEQ multiplex PCR. Altogether 760,000 or so clones are present, about 97% being singletons, with the ten largest covering less than 0.3%. What was sequenced was naive CD8+ T cells sorted from blood. These receptors all come from a man aged 25-45 years in good health.

The chain uses TRBV10-3 and TRBJ2-5, with 8 positions matching TRBD1. The CDR3 covers 14 residues. Germline CDR1 reads ENHRY; CDR2 reads SYGVKD. The trim removed 8 bases at V and 5 bases at J, leaving 10 bases unmatched. CDR3 residues: CAIQDRANGETQYF. CDR3 nucleotides: TGTGCCATCCAGGACAGGGCGAACGGGGAGACCCAGTACTTC.

This sequence joins TRBV7-8 and TRBJ2-3; 9 bases fit TRBD2. The V segment lost 1 base and the J segment 0 bases; nucleotides outside the gene matches: 2. CDR3 length equals 16 residues. Germline loops: CDR1 SGHVS, CDR2 FQNEAQ. The CDR3 protein is CASSLVSGGSTDTQYF. The CDR3 DNA reads TGTGCCAGCAGCTTAGTAAGCGGGGGGAGCACAGATACGCAGTATTTT.

This sequence joins TRBV7-9 and TRBJ2-1; 11 bases map to TRBD2. The CDR3 loop spans 18 amino acids. The germline CDR1 and CDR2 sequences are SEHNR and FQNEAQ (reference sequence). The V segment lost 5 bases and the J segment 0 bases; nucleotides outside the gene matches: 9. CDR3 sequence: CASSPLTSGEASYNEQFF. The CDR3 DNA follows: TGTGCCAGCAGCCCACTGACTAGCGGGGAAGCCTCCTACAATGAGCAGTTCTTC.

The rearrangement uses TRBV9 and TRBJ2-1; 7 bases are a match to TRBD2. Trimming cost V 3 bases and J 8 bases; bases outside gene matches: 11. The germline V gene encodes CDR1 SGDLS and CDR2 YYNGEE. The CDR3 is 15 amino acids. In nucleotides, the CDR3 is TGTGCCAGCAGCGGGTCCGGGACTACCTGGGATGAGCAGTTCTTC. Translation gives CASSGSGTTWDEQFF.

This rearrangement joins TRBV11-2 to TRBJ2-7, with D tentatively TRBD1 (6 bases). Germline CDR1 reads SGHAT; CDR2 reads FQNNGV. Between the trimmed V and J ends, which lost 5 bases and 3 bases, there was a span of 17 bases. The CDR3 extends over 15 amino acids. CDR3 bases: TGTGCCAGCAGCCCTAGGGGGTACTGGGGCTACGAGCAGTACTTC. This translates into CASSPRGYWGYEQYF.

The V and J genes are TRBV27 and TRBJ2-7; possible D gene TRBD1, 5 bases. CDR3 size: 14 residues. Germline values: CDR1 MNHEY, CDR2 SMNVEV (reference sequence). The V end lost 6 bases, the J end lost 0 bases, and 12 bases lay between the germline ends. The DNA of the CDR3 is TGTGCCAGCAGGTCAGGACACAACTCCTACGAGCAGTACTTC. Translation: CASRSGHNSYEQYF.

V gene TRBV27 combines with J gene TRBJ2-3; D is unclear. CDR3 length: 14 residues. V gave up 1 base and J gave up 2 bases, with 7 bases separating them. Germline assignment: CDR1 MNHEY and CDR2 SMNVEV (reference sequence). In DNA form, the CDR3 reads TGTGCCAGCAGTTTATGGGGAATCACAGATACGCAGTATTTT. It is translated as CASSLWGITDTQYF.

This rearrangement joins TRBV13 to TRBJ2-7, with 8 bases fitting TRBD2. This CDR3 has 15 amino acids. J gave up 4 bases and V 3 bases, and 8 bases lay outside the gene matches. Germline V gene data show CDR1 as PRHDT and CDR2 as FYEKMQ (reference sequence). Written as DNA, the CDR3 is TGTGCCAGCAGCTTCGGGGCAGGCGGGGGGTACGAGCAGTACTTC. Protein sequence: CASSFGAGGGYEQYF.

This clone was found once. The V and J genes are TRBV7-9 and TRBJ2-5; the D gene is possibly TRBD2 (6 bases). The ends were cut back, 3 bases at V and 3 bases at J, with 11 bases in the middle. CDR1 SEHNR and CDR2 FQNEAQ come from the germline V gene (reference sequence). The CDR3 consists of 14 residues. CDR3 protein: CASSFETSEETQYF. The CDR3 DNA sequence: TGTGCCAGCAGCTTTGAGACTAGTGAAGAGACCCAGTACTTC.